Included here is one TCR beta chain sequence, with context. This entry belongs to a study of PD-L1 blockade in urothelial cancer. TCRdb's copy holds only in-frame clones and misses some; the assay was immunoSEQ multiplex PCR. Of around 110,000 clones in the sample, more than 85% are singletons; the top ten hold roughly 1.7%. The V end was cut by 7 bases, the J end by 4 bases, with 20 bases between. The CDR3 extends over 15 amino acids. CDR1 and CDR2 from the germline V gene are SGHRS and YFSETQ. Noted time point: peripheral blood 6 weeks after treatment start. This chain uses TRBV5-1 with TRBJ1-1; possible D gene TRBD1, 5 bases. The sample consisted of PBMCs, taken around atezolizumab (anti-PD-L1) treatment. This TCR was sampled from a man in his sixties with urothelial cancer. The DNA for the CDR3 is TGCGCCAGCGGTAAAGGGGATATAAGGGGCACTGAAGCTTTCTTT. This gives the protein CASGKGDIRGTEAFF.